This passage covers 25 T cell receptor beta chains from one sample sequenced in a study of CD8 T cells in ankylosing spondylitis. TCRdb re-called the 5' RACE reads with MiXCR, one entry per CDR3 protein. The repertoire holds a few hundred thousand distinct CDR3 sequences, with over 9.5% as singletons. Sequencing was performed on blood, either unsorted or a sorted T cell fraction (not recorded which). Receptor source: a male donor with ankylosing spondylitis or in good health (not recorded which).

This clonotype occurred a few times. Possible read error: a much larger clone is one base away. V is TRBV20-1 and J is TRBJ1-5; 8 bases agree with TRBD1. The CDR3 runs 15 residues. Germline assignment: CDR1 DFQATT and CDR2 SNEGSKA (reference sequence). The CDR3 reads CCVTTGVSRDQPQHF. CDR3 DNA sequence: TGCTGTGTCACGACAGGGGTCTCGAGAGATCAGCCCCAGCATTTT.

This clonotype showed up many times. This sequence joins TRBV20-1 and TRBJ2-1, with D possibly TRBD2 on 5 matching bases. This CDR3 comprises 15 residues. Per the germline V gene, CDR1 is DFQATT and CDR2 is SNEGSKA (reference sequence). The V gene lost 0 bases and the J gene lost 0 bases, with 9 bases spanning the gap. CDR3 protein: CSARDPGSSYNEQFF. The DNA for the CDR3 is TGCAGTGCTAGAGATCCGGGGAGCTCCTACAATGAGCAGTTCTTC.

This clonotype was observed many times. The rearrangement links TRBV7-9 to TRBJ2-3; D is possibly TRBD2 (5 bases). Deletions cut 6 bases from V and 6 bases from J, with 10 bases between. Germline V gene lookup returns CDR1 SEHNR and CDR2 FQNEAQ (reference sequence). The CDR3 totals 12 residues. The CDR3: CASSLTGDTQYF. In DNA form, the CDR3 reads TGTGCCAGCAGTTTGACGGGGGATACGCAGTATTTT.

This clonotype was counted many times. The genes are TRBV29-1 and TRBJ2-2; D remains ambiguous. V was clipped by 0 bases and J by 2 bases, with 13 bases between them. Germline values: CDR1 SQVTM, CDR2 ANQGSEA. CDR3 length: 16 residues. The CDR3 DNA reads TGCAGCGTTGAAGACAGTGGCCAGGAAAACACCGGGGAGCTGTTTTTT. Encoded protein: CSVEDSGQENTGELFF.

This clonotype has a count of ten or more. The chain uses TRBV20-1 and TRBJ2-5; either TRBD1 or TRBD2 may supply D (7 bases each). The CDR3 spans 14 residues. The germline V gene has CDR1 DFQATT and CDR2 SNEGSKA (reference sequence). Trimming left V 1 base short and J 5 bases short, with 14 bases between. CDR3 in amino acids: CSARVGGGDETQYF. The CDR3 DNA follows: TGCAGTGCTAGAGTGGGAGGGGGCGATGAGACCCAGTACTTC.

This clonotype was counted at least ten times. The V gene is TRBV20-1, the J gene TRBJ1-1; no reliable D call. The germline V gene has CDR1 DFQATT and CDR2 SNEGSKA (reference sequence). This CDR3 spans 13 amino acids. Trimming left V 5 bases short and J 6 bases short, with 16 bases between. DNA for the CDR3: TGCAGTGCTTTTCAACAGTGGGATGCTGAAGCTTTCTTT. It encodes CSAFQQWDAEAFF.

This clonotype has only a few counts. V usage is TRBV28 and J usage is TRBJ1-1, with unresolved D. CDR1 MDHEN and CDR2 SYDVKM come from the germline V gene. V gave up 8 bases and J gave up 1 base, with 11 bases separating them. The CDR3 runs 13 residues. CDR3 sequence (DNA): TGTGCCAGCCGCTTAGGGAGGAACACTGAAGCTTTCTTT. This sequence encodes CASRLGRNTEAFF.

DNA of the CDR3: TGTGCCAGCAGCAGAGGGACAGGGGGATTGGTGGGCTACACCTTC. Amino acid sequence: CASSRGTGGLVGYTF. The chain carries TRBV5-6 and TRBJ1-2; 11 positions agree with TRBD1. CDR3 size: 15 residues. V trimming: 4 bases; J trimming: 8 bases; junction bases outside the gene matches: 10. Germline CDR1 SGHDT, CDR2 YYEEEE. The full variable domain, in which reference TRBV5-6 and TRBJ1-2 provide the parts outside the CDR3, is DAGVTQSPTHLIKTRGQQVTLRCSPKSGHDTVSWYQQALGQGPQFIFQYYEEEERQRGNFPDRFSGHQFPNYSSELNVNALLLGDSALYLCASSRGTGGLVGYTFGSGTRLTVV.

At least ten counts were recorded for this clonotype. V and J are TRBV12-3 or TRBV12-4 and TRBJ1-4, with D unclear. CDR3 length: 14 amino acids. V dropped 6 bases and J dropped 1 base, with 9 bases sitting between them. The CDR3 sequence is CASREDGTNEKLFF. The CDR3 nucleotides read TGTGCCAGCAGGGAAGACGGAACTAATGAAAAACTGTTTTTT.

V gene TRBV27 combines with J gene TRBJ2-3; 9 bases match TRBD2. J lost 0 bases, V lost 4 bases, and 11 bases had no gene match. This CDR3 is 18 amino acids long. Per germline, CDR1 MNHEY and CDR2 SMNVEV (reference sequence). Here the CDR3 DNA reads TGTGCCAGCAGTTCCCTTAGCGGGGGTTACCCTAGCACAGATACGCAGTATTTT. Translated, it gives CASSSLSGGYPSTDTQYF.

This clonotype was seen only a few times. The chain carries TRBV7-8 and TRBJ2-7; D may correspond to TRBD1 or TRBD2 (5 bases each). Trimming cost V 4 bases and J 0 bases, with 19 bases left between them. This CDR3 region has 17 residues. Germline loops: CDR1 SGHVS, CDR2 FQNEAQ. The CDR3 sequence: CASSSYRLSTASYEQYF. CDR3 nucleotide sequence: TGTGCCAGCAGCTCCTATCGACTATCGACAGCCTCCTACGAGCAGTACTTC.

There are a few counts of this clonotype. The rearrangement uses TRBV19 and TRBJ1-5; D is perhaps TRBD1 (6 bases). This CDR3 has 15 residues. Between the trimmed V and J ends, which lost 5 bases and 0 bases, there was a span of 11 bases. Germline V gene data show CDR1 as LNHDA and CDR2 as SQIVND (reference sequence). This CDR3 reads CASSAGQISNQPQHF. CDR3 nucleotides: TGTGCCAGTAGTGCCGGACAGATTAGCAATCAGCCCCAGCATTTT. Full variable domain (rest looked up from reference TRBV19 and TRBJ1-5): DGGITQSPKYLFRKEGQNVTLSCEQNLNHDAMYWYRQDPGQGLRLIYYSQIVNDFQKGDIAEGYSVSREKKESFPLTVTSAQKNPTAFYLCASSAGQISNQPQHFGDGTRLSIL.

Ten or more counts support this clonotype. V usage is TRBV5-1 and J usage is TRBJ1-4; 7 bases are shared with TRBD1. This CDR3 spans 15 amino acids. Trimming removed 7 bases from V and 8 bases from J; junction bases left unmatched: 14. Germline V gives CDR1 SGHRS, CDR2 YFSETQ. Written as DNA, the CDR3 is TGCGCCAGCCGAGAATTGACAGGGAGTCAGGAAAAACTGTTTTTT. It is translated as CASRELTGSQEKLFF.

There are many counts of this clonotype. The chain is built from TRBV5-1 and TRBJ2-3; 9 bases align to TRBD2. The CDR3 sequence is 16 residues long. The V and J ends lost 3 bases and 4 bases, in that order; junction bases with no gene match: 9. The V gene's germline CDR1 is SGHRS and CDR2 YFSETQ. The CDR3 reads CASSSVGGGAADTQYF. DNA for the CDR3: TGCGCCAGCAGCTCCGTCGGCGGGGGGGCCGCAGATACGCAGTATTTT.

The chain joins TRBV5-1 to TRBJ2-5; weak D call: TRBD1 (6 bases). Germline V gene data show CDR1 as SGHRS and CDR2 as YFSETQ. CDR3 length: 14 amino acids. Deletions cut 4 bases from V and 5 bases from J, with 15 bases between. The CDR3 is CASSPQGEHETQYF. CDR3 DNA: TGCGCCAGCAGCCCACAGGGAGAACACGAGACCCAGTACTTC.

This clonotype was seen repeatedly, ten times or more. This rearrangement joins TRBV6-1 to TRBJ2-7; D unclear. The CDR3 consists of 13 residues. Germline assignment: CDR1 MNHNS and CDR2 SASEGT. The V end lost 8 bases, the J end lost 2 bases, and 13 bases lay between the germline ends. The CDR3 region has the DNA TGTGCCAGCCGTATCAAAGGAGCCTACGAGCAGTACTTC. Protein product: CASRIKGAYEQYF.

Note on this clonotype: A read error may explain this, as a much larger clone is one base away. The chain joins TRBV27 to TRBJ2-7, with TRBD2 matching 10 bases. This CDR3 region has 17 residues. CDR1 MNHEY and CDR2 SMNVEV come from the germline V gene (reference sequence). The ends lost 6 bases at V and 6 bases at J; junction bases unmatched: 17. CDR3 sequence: CASRNRSGGFPSSEQYF. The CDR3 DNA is TGTGCCAGCAGGAATCGTAGCGGGGGGTTCCCTTCGAGCGAGCAGTACTTC.

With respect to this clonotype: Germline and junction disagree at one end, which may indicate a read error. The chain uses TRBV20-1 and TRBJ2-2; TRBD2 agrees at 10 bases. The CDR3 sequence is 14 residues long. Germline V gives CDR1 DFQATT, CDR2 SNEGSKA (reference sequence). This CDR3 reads CSVLGLAKTGELFF. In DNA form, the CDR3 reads TGCAGTGTCCTGGGACTAGCGAAAACCGGGGAGCTGTTTTTT.

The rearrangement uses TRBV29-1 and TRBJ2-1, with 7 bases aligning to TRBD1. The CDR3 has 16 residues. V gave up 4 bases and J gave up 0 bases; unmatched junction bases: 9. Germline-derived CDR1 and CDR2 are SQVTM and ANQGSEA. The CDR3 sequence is CSVVPRDRSSYNEQFF. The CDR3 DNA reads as TGCAGCGTTGTGCCTAGGGACAGAAGCTCCTACAATGAGCAGTTCTTC.

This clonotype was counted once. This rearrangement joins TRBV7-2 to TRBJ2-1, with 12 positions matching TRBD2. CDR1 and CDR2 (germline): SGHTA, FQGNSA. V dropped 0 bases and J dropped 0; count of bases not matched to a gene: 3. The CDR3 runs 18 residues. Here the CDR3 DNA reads TGTGCCAGCAGCTTAGCCCGGACTAGCGGGGCCTCCTACAATGAGCAGTTCTTC. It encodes CASSLARTSGASYNEQFF.

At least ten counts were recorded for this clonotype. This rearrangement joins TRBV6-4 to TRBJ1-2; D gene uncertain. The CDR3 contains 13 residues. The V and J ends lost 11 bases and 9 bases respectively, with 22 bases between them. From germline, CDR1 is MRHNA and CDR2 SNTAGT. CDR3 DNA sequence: TGTGCCCCTCATAATCCGGGCCAGGAGAGCTACACCTTC. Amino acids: CAPHNPGQESYTF.

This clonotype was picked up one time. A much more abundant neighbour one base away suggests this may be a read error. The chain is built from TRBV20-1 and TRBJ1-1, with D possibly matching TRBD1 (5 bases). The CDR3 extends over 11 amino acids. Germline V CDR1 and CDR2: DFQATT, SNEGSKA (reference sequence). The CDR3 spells CSAAGTTEVFF. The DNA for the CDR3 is TGCAGTGCTGCCGGGACCACTGAAGTTTTCTTT.

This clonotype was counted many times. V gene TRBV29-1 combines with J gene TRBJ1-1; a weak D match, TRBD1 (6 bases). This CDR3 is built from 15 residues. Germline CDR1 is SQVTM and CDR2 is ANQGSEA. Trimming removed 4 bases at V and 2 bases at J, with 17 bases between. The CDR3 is CSVASRGGFNTEAFF. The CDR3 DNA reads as TGCAGCGTTGCTTCAAGGGGGGGGTTTAACACTGAAGCTTTCTTT.

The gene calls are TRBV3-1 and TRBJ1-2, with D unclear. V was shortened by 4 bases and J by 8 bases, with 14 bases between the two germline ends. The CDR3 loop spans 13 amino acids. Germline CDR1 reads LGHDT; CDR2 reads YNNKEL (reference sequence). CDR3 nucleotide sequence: TGTGCCAGCAGCCGGGTCGAGAAGAACGGCTACACCTTC. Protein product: CASSRVEKNGYTF.

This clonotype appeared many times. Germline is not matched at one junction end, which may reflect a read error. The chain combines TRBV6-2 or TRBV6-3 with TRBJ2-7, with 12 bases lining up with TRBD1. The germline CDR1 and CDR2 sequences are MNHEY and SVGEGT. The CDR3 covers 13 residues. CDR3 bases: TGTGCCAGCAGTCCACCGGGACAGGGGGCCTCGCACTTC. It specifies CASSPPGQGASHF.